The following is a T cell receptor beta chain sequence with its context. Produced via immunoSEQ multiplex PCR; TCRdb's table is partial and in-frame only. Found here are 60,000 to 65,000 clones, 70% to 90% of them singletons; the top ten hold about 9%. This specimen comes from a study of blood T cell repertoires in COVID-19. Losses at the gene ends were 5 bases for V and 0 bases for J; bases not matched to a gene: 7. Germline CDR1 SGHVS, CDR2 FNYEAQ. The CDR3 runs to 18 residues. The chain joins TRBV7-6 to TRBJ2-1; TRBD2 matches 13 bases. The sample consisted of peripheral blood. This clonotype was sampled from a human donor with active COVID-19. The donor label of this sample is uncertain. CDR3 nucleotide sequence: TGTGCCAGCAGCGCGGGACTAGCGGGACCCAGCTCCTACAATGAGCAGTTCTTC. Protein: CASSAGLAGPSSYNEQFF. The variable domain in full, with the rest retrieved from reference TRBV7-6 and TRBJ2-1, is GAGVSQSPRYKVTKRGQDVALRCDPISGHVSLYWYRQALGQGPEFLTYFNYEAQQDKSGLPNDRFSAERPEGSISTLTIQRTEQRDSAMYRCASSAGLAGPSSYNEQFFGPGTRLTVL.